The next 24 T cell receptor beta chains were all read from a single sample in a study of monozygotic twins with inflammatory bowel disease. Reanalyzing the 5' RACE reads, TCRdb keeps one entry per CDR3 protein, without DNA. The sample holds some 200,000 distinct CDR3 sequences. The sample taken for sequencing was blood. Every receptor here comes from a human donor with ulcerative colitis or Crohn's disease, or a healthy co-twin of an affected twin (not recorded which).

The gene calls are TRBV5-1 and TRBJ2-1; TCRdb calls TRBD2, which cannot be checked without DNA. Germline V gene data show CDR1 as SGHRS and CDR2 as YFSETQ. The CDR3 extends over 14 amino acids. CDR3 amino acids: CASSRTESVHEQFF.

The chain uses TRBV12-3 or TRBV12-4 and TRBJ2-7; lacking DNA, the TRBD1 call made by TCRdb goes unchecked. The CDR3 is 15 amino acids. CDR3 region: CASSQRGTGGHEQYF.

The V and J genes are TRBV12-3 or TRBV12-4 and TRBJ1-5; lacking DNA, the TRBD1 call made by TCRdb goes unchecked. The CDR3 contains 15 residues. CDR3 loop: CASSQQGLSNQPQHF.

The chain couples TRBV6-1 to TRBJ2-5; without DNA, the TCRdb call of TRBD2 cannot be checked. Per the germline V gene, CDR1 is MNHNS and CDR2 is SASEGT. The CDR3 runs 14 residues. This CDR3 reads CASSVYEGGETQYF.

The chain has TRBV7-2 and TRBJ2-1. The CDR3 consists of 11 residues. Germline V gives CDR1 SGHTA, CDR2 FQGNSA. The CDR3 reads CASRLHNEQFF.

The chain has TRBV24-1 and TRBJ1-3. Germline loops: CDR1 KGHDR, CDR2 SFDVKD. The CDR3 covers 15 residues. The CDR3 here is CATSDSTGGRNTIYF.

J is TRBJ2-5 and V is TRBV10-3. Germline assignment: CDR1 ENHRY and CDR2 SYGVKD. This CDR3 region has 13 residues. The CDR3 spells CAISESPQETQYF.

The chain employs TRBV24-1 and TRBJ2-1; TCRdb names TRBD2, which stays unverified in the absence of DNA. The germline gives CDR1 KGHDR, CDR2 SFDVKD. CDR3 length equals 19 residues. CDR3 region: CATSDFTRTSGSSYNEQFF.

CDR3 loop: CAIPEGQAQYF. The chain uses TRBV2 and TRBJ2-5; lacking DNA, the TRBD1 call made by TCRdb goes unchecked. Per the germline V gene, CDR1 is SNHLY and CDR2 is FYNNEI. This CDR3 has 11 amino acids.

The chain couples TRBV12-3 or TRBV12-4 to TRBJ2-4; TCRdb reports TRBD2, a call that lacks DNA to check it against. The CDR3 is 15 amino acids. The CDR3 sequence: CASSLVGPGVNIQYF.

The chain couples TRBV7-3 to TRBJ1-2; TCRdb returns TRBD1, unconfirmable since there is no DNA. Germline values: CDR1 SGHTA, CDR2 FQGTGA. The CDR3 covers 15 residues. CDR3 sequence reads: CASSLGPGIDYGYTF.

V and J are TRBV7-9 and TRBJ2-1; TCRdb's assignment of TRBD1 cannot be checked, as there is no DNA. The CDR3 extends over 14 amino acids. Germline V gives CDR1 SEHNR, CDR2 FQNEAQ (reference sequence). This CDR3 is CASTQGSFDNEQFF.

The V gene is TRBV20-1, the J gene TRBJ2-3; the D call of TRBD1 rests on TCRdb alone, since no DNA is present to check it. There are 13 residues in the CDR3. In germline, CDR1 is DFQATT, CDR2 SNEGSKA (reference sequence). The CDR3 sequence: CSARGDPQDTQYF.

The chain couples TRBV4-1 to TRBJ2-3. This CDR3 region has 13 residues. CDR1 and CDR2 from the germline V gene are MGHRA and YSYEKL. CDR3 region: CASSQDGFDTQYF.

The chain uses TRBV6-2 or TRBV6-3 and TRBJ1-1. In germline, CDR1 is MNHEY, CDR2 SVGEGT. The CDR3 length is 12 residues. CDR3 protein: CASRTPNTEAFF.

This chain links TRBV5-1 with TRBJ2-7; TCRdb's D gene call, TRBD2, goes unchecked for lack of DNA. Germline V lookup: CDR1 SGHRS, CDR2 YFSETQ. The CDR3 is made up of 15 amino acids. The CDR3 here is CASSLAPGGHYEQYF.

V is TRBV7-2 and J is TRBJ1-3; as DNA is missing, the TRBD1 call by TCRdb cannot be tested. The CDR3 runs 14 residues. Per germline, CDR1 SGHTA and CDR2 FQGNSA. CDR3 sequence reads: CASSPGQLGNTIYF.

The J gene is TRBJ1-2, the V gene TRBV20-1; the TCRdb call, TRBD1, lacks DNA for checking. The CDR3 loop spans 14 amino acids. Germline CDR1 and CDR2: DFQATT and SNEGSKA (reference sequence). The CDR3 sequence is CSARAGQDLYGYTF.

The chain couples TRBV9 to TRBJ1-1. CDR1 is SGDLS and CDR2 is YYNGEE in the germline V gene. This CDR3 is built from 14 residues. CDR3 region: CASSPMGSNTEAFF.

The rearrangement uses TRBV7-7 and TRBJ2-5; with no DNA, the TCRdb D assignment of TRBD2 cannot be verified. This CDR3 is 14 amino acids long. Germline CDR1 is SSHAT and CDR2 is FNYEAQ (reference sequence). The CDR3 reads CASSRGRSGETQYF.

The chain combines TRBV7-2 with TRBJ2-5; lacking DNA, the TRBD2 call made by TCRdb goes unchecked. This CDR3 spans 13 amino acids. Germline V gene data show CDR1 as SGHTA and CDR2 as FQGNSA. The chain's CDR3 is CASSSTSGGAQYF. Full variable domain (outside the CDR3, taken from reference TRBV7-2 and TRBJ2-5): GAGVSQSPSNKVTEKGKDVELRCDPISGHTALYWYRQSLGQGLEFLIYFQGNSAPDKSGLPSDRFSAERTGGSVSTLTIQRTQQEDSAVYLCASSSTSGGAQYFGPGTRLLVL.

CDR3 sequence reads: CASSLYSGVSTDTQYF. This sequence joins TRBV7-2 and TRBJ2-3; no DNA is available, so the TRBD2 call from TCRdb remains unchecked. This CDR3 spans 16 amino acids. The V gene's germline CDR1 is SGHTA and CDR2 FQGNSA.

J is TRBJ1-2 and V is TRBV9. Germline-derived CDR1 and CDR2 are SGDLS and YYNGEE. The length of the CDR3 is 11 residues. The CDR3 protein is CASSSGGGYTF.

This chain connects TRBV7-9 to TRBJ2-7. The germline V gene has CDR1 SEHNR and CDR2 FQNEAQ (reference sequence). The CDR3 covers 11 residues. CDR3 in amino acids: CASSFDYEQYF.